Shown below are 30 T cell receptor beta chains from a single sample sequenced in a study of T cell repertoires in cytomegalovirus infection. MiXCR, applied by TCRdb to the reads, yields one record per CDR3 protein. Of 150,000 to 200,000 distinct CDR3 sequences listed, roughly 9.8% are singletons. The sequencing input was PBMCs. The receptor source for this set is a human donor in good health (CMV status not recorded). Some clones in this sample may be carry-over from other donors' samples.

This chain links TRBV29-1 with TRBJ2-1, with TRBD2 matching over 9 bases. The CDR3 runs to 16 residues. V dropped 5 bases and J dropped 0; count of bases not matched to a gene: 8. Looked up from germline, CDR1 is SQVTM and CDR2 is ANQGSEA. CDR3 residues: CSVLLLAGVSYNEQFF. CDR3 DNA sequence: TGCAGCGTTTTGTTACTAGCGGGTGTCTCCTACAATGAGCAGTTCTTC.

This clonotype was observed many times. V is TRBV19 and J is TRBJ2-2; D unclear. The CDR3 totals 18 residues. Germline values: CDR1 LNHDA, CDR2 SQIVND (reference sequence). The V end was cut by 5 bases, the J end by 1 base, with 20 bases between. The CDR3 nucleotides are TGTGCCAGTAGTCCCCCCCCGTGGGGAAGGGTGAACACCGGGGAGCTGTTTTTT. Translation gives CASSPPPWGRVNTGELFF.

This clonotype showed up many times. The gene calls are TRBV7-9 and TRBJ2-3; the D call may be TRBD1 or TRBD2 (5 bases each). The germline V and J ends were trimmed by 5 bases and 4 bases, with 22 bases remaining between them. The CDR3 has 17 amino acids. CDR1 and CDR2 from the germline V gene are SEHNR and FQNEAQ (reference sequence). The CDR3 reads CASSVLPVGVLADTQYF. In DNA form, the CDR3 reads TGTGCCAGCAGCGTTCTCCCCGTGGGGGTATTGGCAGATACGCAGTATTTT.

Turning to this clonotype: Germline is not matched at one junction end, which may reflect a read error. The chain employs TRBV30 and TRBJ1-2; 9 nucleotides line up with TRBD1. Germline V gene lookup returns CDR1 GTSNPN and CDR2 SVGIG (reference sequence). The CDR3 length is 11 residues. The CDR3 DNA follows: TGTGCCAGAGAACAGGGGGCCCAACGGTCCTTC. Amino acids: CAREQGAQRSF.

This clonotype was recorded at least ten times. V gene TRBV12-3 or TRBV12-4 combines with J gene TRBJ2-4; D perhaps matches TRBD2 (5 bases). Trimming took 6 bases from V and 1 from J, leaving 16 bases between them. The CDR3 covers 16 residues. The CDR3 DNA sequence: TGTGCCAGCAGCCCGACTCGGGGAAGGGCCAAAAACATTCAGTACTTC. It yields the protein CASSPTRGRAKNIQYF.

This clonotype was seen a handful of times. The chain links TRBV12-3 or TRBV12-4 to TRBJ1-5; the match to TRBD1 covers 8 bases. J gave up 7 bases and V 6 bases, and 8 bases lay outside the gene matches. CDR3 size: 14 residues. CDR3 sequence: CASRGQGLGQPQHF. The CDR3 DNA follows: TGTGCCAGCAGAGGACAGGGCCTAGGGCAGCCCCAGCATTTT.

A few counts support this clonotype. The rearrangement uses TRBV4-1 and TRBJ2-7; D may be TRBD1 or TRBD2 (5 bases each). V was cut by 0 bases and J by 10 bases, with 16 bases left in between. The length of the CDR3 is 14 residues. The germline V gene encodes CDR1 MGHRA and CDR2 YSYEKL. The CDR3 here is CASSQDPLVRGQYF. The CDR3 DNA reads as TGCGCCAGCAGCCAAGATCCCCTAGTGAGGGGACAGTACTTC.

The chain has TRBV29-1 and TRBJ1-1; possibly TRBD1 for D (5 bases). V was trimmed by 5 bases and J by 7 bases, leaving 20 bases between them. The germline CDR1 and CDR2 sequences are SQVTM and ANQGSEA. The CDR3 consists of 14 residues. CDR3 protein: CSVMFTGPGVEAFF. Here the CDR3 DNA reads TGCAGCGTTATGTTCACTGGACCGGGGGTTGAAGCTTTCTTT.

This clonotype was observed many times. This chain connects TRBV7-2 to TRBJ1-6; 8 nucleotides match TRBD1. Germline values: CDR1 SGHTA, CDR2 FQGNSA. The CDR3 has 13 amino acids. Trimming at V came to 5 bases and at J to 9 bases, leaving 3 bases not matched to a gene. The CDR3 sequence is CASSRTGTSPLHF. In DNA, the CDR3 is TGTGCCAGCAGCCGGACAGGGACTTCACCCCTCCACTTT.

As to this clonotype: A read error is possible here, since a much larger clone lies one base away. This chain connects TRBV5-4 to TRBJ1-1; D possibly corresponds to TRBD1 (6 bases). Germline CDR1 SGHNT, CDR2 YYREEE (reference sequence). With 6 bases removed from V and 6 bases from J, the gap between germline ends came to 18 bases. The CDR3 is 14 amino acids. The CDR3 bases are TGTGCCAGCATCCCCAGGGGAGGAGGCTCTGAAGCTTTCTTT. As protein: CASIPRGGGSEAFF.

This clonotype has only a few counts. The chain uses TRBV20-1 and TRBJ1-6, with D tentatively TRBD1 (5 bases). The CDR3 contains 15 residues. Germline CDR1 DFQATT, CDR2 SNEGSKA (reference sequence). Trimming cost V 5 bases and J 4 bases, with 15 bases left between them. The CDR3 spells CSAQIRVQYNSPLHF. The CDR3 DNA sequence: TGCAGTGCTCAAATCAGGGTGCAATATAATTCACCCCTCCACTTT.

This clonotype was recorded a few times. J is TRBJ1-1 and V is TRBV29-1; TRBD1 matches 7 bases. The CDR3 is made up of 10 amino acids. The germline CDR1 and CDR2 sequences are SQVTM and ANQGSEA. The V and J ends lost 6 bases and 12 bases, in that order; junction bases with no gene match: 7. The CDR3, as DNA: TGCAGCGTACATCAGGGGGGGACTTTCTTT. It specifies CSVHQGGTFF.

The V and J genes are TRBV20-1 and TRBJ2-1; D may be TRBD1 (7 bases). The CDR3 consists of 17 residues. With 7 bases removed from V and 9 bases from J, the gap between germline ends came to 31 bases. Germline CDR1 reads DFQATT; CDR2 reads SNEGSKA (reference sequence). The CDR3 DNA follows: TGCAGTGTGGGGCTCTCCTCTGGCGGGACAGAGGTCCTTGAGCAGTTCTTC. This encodes CSVGLSSGGTEVLEQFF.

This chain links TRBV9 with TRBJ2-4; D remains ambiguous. Germline V lookup: CDR1 SGDLS, CDR2 YYNGEE. The CDR3 consists of 13 residues. The ends were cut back, 3 bases at V and 7 bases at J, with 11 bases in the middle. The CDR3 protein is CASSGGDQNIQYF. CDR3 DNA sequence: TGTGCCAGCAGCGGAGGAGACCAGAACATTCAGTACTTC.

This clonotype was counted a few times. The chain employs TRBV29-1 and TRBJ2-7; D is possibly TRBD1 or TRBD2 (5 bases each). With 1 base removed from V and 1 base from J, the gap between germline ends came to 11 bases. The CDR3 length is 14 residues. CDR1 and CDR2 from the germline V gene are SQVTM and ANQGSEA. The CDR3 nucleotides are TGCAGCGTTGAAGGGGACGGTGGATCCTACGAGCAGTACTTC. It yields the protein CSVEGDGGSYEQYF.

This clonotype was counted ten times or more. The chain links TRBV6-2 or TRBV6-3 to TRBJ2-3; D remains unclear. This CDR3 is built from 12 residues. CDR1 and CDR2 from the germline V gene are MNHEY and SVGEGT. The V end was cut by 6 bases, the J end by 0 bases, with 4 bases between. CDR3 region: CASRDSTDTQYF. The CDR3 DNA follows: TGTGCCAGCAGAGACAGCACAGATACGCAGTATTTT.

This chain joins TRBV7-9 and TRBJ2-7; no clear D. Per the germline V gene, CDR1 is SEHNR and CDR2 is FQNEAQ (reference sequence). This CDR3 contains 13 residues. V was cut by 1 base and J by 6 bases, with 10 bases left in between. CDR3 nucleotide sequence: TGTGCCAGCAGCTTAGGCGCCGTGCTCGAGCAGTACTTC. Translated, it gives CASSLGAVLEQYF.

At least ten counts were recorded for this clonotype. The chain links TRBV27 to TRBJ2-7; D unclear. The CDR3 extends over 14 amino acids. Trimming removed 5 bases at V and 7 bases at J, with 18 bases between. Germline lookup yields CDR1 MNHEY and CDR2 SMNVEV (reference sequence). CDR3 protein: CASSGGANIREQYF. CDR3 in DNA: TGTGCCAGCAGTGGCGGTGCTAACATACGTGAGCAGTACTTC.

A few counts support this clonotype. The chain has TRBV5-1 and TRBJ2-1, with 13 positions matching TRBD2. CDR1 and CDR2 from the germline V gene are SGHRS and YFSETQ. Losses at the gene ends were 1 base for V and 7 bases for J; bases not matched to a gene: 5. The CDR3 is 16 residues long. The CDR3: CASSLTSGGAPNEQFF. DNA for the CDR3: TGCGCCAGCAGCTTGACTAGCGGGGGGGCACCGAATGAGCAGTTCTTC. The complete variable domain, with remaining parts taken from reference TRBV5-1 and TRBJ2-1, reads KAGVTQTPRYLIKTRGQQVTLSCSPISGHRSVSWYQQTPGQGLQFLFEYFSETQRNKGNFPGRFSGRQFSNSRSEMNVSTLELGDSALYLCASSLTSGGAPNEQFFGPGTRLTVL.

This clonotype was detected ten times or more. The CDR3 DNA follows: TGTGCCAGCAGTTTATATGGCGGAGGTGGCACTGAAGCTTTCTTT. Protein product: CASSLYGGGGTEAFF. The chain has TRBV12-3 or TRBV12-4 and TRBJ1-1; D is uncertain. This CDR3 has 15 amino acids. Trimming stripped 2 bases from V and 4 bases from J, with 14 bases between.

This clonotype was observed at least ten times. The V call is TRBV7-9, the J call TRBJ1-2, with D possibly being TRBD1 (5 bases). Germline V gives CDR1 SEHNR, CDR2 FQNEAQ (reference sequence). V was pared by 5 bases and J by 3 bases, with 13 bases between. The CDR3 has 14 residues. The CDR3 here is CASSASGTHYGYTF. CDR3 nucleotides: TGTGCCAGCAGCGCTTCCGGGACCCACTATGGCTACACCTTC.

This clonotype was recorded a few times. The J gene is TRBJ1-3, the V gene TRBV27, with 10 nucleotides matching TRBD1. This CDR3 spans 14 amino acids. From germline, CDR1 is MNHEY and CDR2 SMNVEV (reference sequence). Germline trimming cut 3 bases from V and 7 bases from J; bases unmatched to any gene: 3. The CDR3 loop reads CASSLSGQGNTIYF. CDR3 DNA sequence: TGTGCCAGCAGTTTGTCGGGACAGGGGAACACCATATATTTT.

This clonotype was recorded a few times. The chain employs TRBV6-5 and TRBJ1-1, with D unclear. The CDR3 contains 14 residues. CDR1 MNHEY and CDR2 SVGAGI come from the germline V gene. Trimming took off 4 bases at V and 0 bases at J, with 9 bases between the two ends. In nucleotides, the CDR3 is TGTGCCAGCAGTTTTGGCGGGGTGAACACTGAAGCTTTCTTT. This codes for CASSFGGVNTEAFF.

The rearrangement links TRBV28 to TRBJ2-5; no clear D gene. V lost 2 bases and J lost 2, with 6 bases in between. The CDR3 extends over 13 amino acids. Looked up from germline, CDR1 is MDHEN and CDR2 is SYDVKM. In nucleotides, the CDR3 is TGTGCCAGCAGTTTAATATTTCAAGAGACCCAGTACTTC. Residues: CASSLIFQETQYF.

At least ten counts were recorded for this clonotype. The chain joins TRBV11-2 to TRBJ2-1; 15 bases align to TRBD2. V lost 4 bases and J lost 7; bases outside the gene matches: 5. This CDR3 region has 16 residues. From germline, CDR1 is SGHAT and CDR2 FQNNGV. The DNA for the CDR3 is TGTGCCAGCAGCTCGGGACTAGCGGGGGGAAAGAATGAGCAGTTCTTC. Residues: CASSSGLAGGKNEQFF.

This clonotype has just a few counts. CDR3 protein: CASSLLGGTKETQYF. In nucleotides, the CDR3 is TGTGCCAGCAGCCTCCTGGGAGGAACCAAAGAGACCCAGTACTTC. The chain uses TRBV7-9 and TRBJ2-5; maybe TRBD2 (6 bases). V was pared by 5 bases and J by 3 bases, with 16 bases between. This CDR3 comprises 15 residues. Germline V CDR1 and CDR2: SEHNR, FQNEAQ (reference sequence).

This clonotype was recorded many times. The rearrangement uses TRBV27 and TRBJ2-7; TRBD2 aligns across 10 bases. The CDR3 is 16 residues long. Losses at the gene ends were 0 bases for V and 3 bases for J; bases not matched to a gene: 5. Germline lookup yields CDR1 MNHEY and CDR2 SMNVEV (reference sequence). This CDR3 reads CASSLSIGTSVYEQYF. The CDR3 region has the DNA TGTGCCAGCAGTTTATCCATCGGGACTAGCGTCTACGAGCAGTACTTC.

This clonotype occurred many times. The V call is TRBV4-1, the J call TRBJ1-3; D gene uncertain. Trimming stripped 6 bases from V and 2 bases from J, with 11 bases between. The CDR3 spans 14 residues. Per germline, CDR1 MGHRA and CDR2 YSYEKL. The CDR3 DNA reads TGCGCCAGCAGTGAGTACCAGACTGGAAACACCATATATTTT. Its protein product is CASSEYQTGNTIYF.

In its sample, this clonotype was seen many times. CDR3 sequence (DNA): TGTGCCAGCAGCTTCTTACTGAGGGGGACAGGAATCTACAATGAGCAGTTCTTC. It encodes CASSFLLRGTGIYNEQFF. The chain is built from TRBV7-6 and TRBJ2-1, with 8 bases matching TRBD1. Germline-derived CDR1 and CDR2 are SGHVS and FNYEAQ. Trimming at V came to 3 bases and at J to 3 bases, leaving 13 bases not matched to a gene. The CDR3 contains 18 residues.

In its sample, this clonotype was seen a few times. This chain connects TRBV27 to TRBJ1-1; no firm D call. Looked up from germline, CDR1 is MNHEY and CDR2 is SMNVEV (reference sequence). The CDR3 runs 15 residues. The germline V and J ends were trimmed by 6 bases and 3 bases, with 17 bases remaining between them. DNA of the CDR3: TGTGCCAGCAGAGAGGATTTCGGTTTGTACACTGAAGCTTTCTTT. Amino acid sequence: CASREDFGLYTEAFF.